Sequencing of this T cell receptor (beta chain) was carried out in a study of CD8 T cells in Susac syndrome (dated by TCRdb to about 2019). A note on the overall study: Repertoire sequencing was used to test whether CD8+ T cell activation and differentiation in Susac syndrome was antigen driven. Clonality of the CD8+ T cell repertoire was compared between roughly twelve healthy donors, roughly 14 Susac syndrome patients and 15 multiple sclerosis patients. Broad study findings and their caveats: The number of individuals in the TCR sequencing and HLA analysis was recognized as being relatively small.

About this clonotype: The antigen this receptor binds is unknown. Base qualities are not provided; no much larger clone lies one nucleotide away.

Peripheral blood CD8+ and CD4+ T cells from healthy donors, Susac syndrome patients and multiple sclerosis patients were profiled by high-throughput TCR beta sequencing. Treatment-naive patients with stable or active relapsing-remitting disease fulfilling revised McDonald criteria were used as multiple sclerosis controls. Bulk CD8+ and CD4+ T cells were purified magnetically by negative isolation, whereas CD8+ TEMRA cells were enriched by FACS. Blood was drawn into EDTA tubes, processed within 24 hours, and PBMCs were isolated by density gradient centrifugation. PBMCs intended for TCR sequencing were cryopreserved in liquid nitrogen and were subsequently thawed in a 37 degrees C water bath. A purity of at least 90% was achieved for sorted or isolated CD4+, CD8+ and CD8+ TEMRA cells. RNA was extracted with the RNeasy kit and roughly 0.45 to 1 ug was reverse transcribed using random hexamers. The immunoSEQ multiplex PCR assay, covering 54 Vbeta and 13 Jbeta segments, was used to amplify TCR beta CDR3 regions. To correct PCR amplification bias, a synthetic template baseline was used for both primer optimization and computational correction. The authors processed their data as follows. Reads were assigned to V, D and J genes according to IMGT and analyzed in immunoSEQ Analyzer, with only productive sequences retained. Clonality was calculated as one minus the Shannon entropy normalized by log2 of the number of productive unique sequences. For each patient and control, public and private clones were evaluated among the 100 most prevalent clones. A clone was defined as Susac-specific if it was absent from the healthy and MS cohorts, from 1052 published viral clones and from other ImmuneACCESS disease sequences. TCRdb applied fastp at Q25 and MiXCR to the public reads, then kept only in-frame beta chains. A single entry per CDR3 protein holds the most common genes and DNA from its merged rows. TCRdb's processing, not the authors', yielded these V and J calls. Present in this sample are about 73,000 distinct CDR3 sequences, less than 95% of which were seen just once. The top ten clones comprise under 0.5% of the sample.

Looking up the germline V gene yields CDR1 SGHTA and CDR2 FQGTGA. Trimming accounts for 4 bases at V and 5 bases at J, while the number of junction bases matched to no gene is 4. Its CDR3 holds 13 amino acids, cysteine through phenylalanine. The only DNA kept is the CDR3, 39 bases in frame from the first base. Recombination linked TRBV7-3 to TRBJ2-5; 7 central nucleotides agree with TRBD1. This TCR came from a human donor with multiple sclerosis. The sample was CD8+ T cells from PBMCs. The CDR3 protein: CASSSGTAETQYF. At the DNA level, the sequence is TGTGCCAGCAGCTCCGGGACAGCGGAGACCCAGTACTTC.